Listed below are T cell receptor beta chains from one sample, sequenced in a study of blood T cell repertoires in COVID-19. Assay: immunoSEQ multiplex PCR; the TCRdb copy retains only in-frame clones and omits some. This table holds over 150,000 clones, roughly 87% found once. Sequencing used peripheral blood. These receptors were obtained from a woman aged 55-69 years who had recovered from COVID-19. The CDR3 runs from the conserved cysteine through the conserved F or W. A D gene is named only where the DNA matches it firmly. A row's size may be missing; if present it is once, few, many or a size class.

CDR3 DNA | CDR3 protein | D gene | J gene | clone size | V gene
TGTGCCAGCAGCCCGAGTGGCAGGCCTCTACCTGAGCAGTACTTC | CASSPSGRPLPEQYF | NA | TRBJ2-7 | once | TRBV27
TGTGCCTGGAGTAATCCGGGACTAGCGGACAGCTCCTACAATGAGCAGTTCTTC | CAWSNPGLADSSYNEQFF | TRBD2 | TRBJ2-1 | NA | TRBV30
TGTGCCAGCAGTGCCGGGTCCTCCTATGGCTACACCTTC | CASSAGSSYGYTF | NA | TRBJ1-2 | NA | TRBV6-2/TRBV6-3
TGTGCCACACATGGGGTAGCGGCCACCGGGGAGCTGTTTTTT | CATHGVAATGELFF | NA | TRBJ2-2 | NA | TRBV6-5
TGTGCCATCAGTGAGTCGGGACAGCTTTATAGCAATCAGCCCCAGCATTTT | CAISESGQLYSNQPQHF | TRBD1 | TRBJ1-5 | few | TRBV10-3
TGCGCCAGCAGCCAAGAGAGTCACAGCCCCTACGAGCAGTACTTC | CASSQESHSPYEQYF | NA | TRBJ2-7 | NA | TRBV4-3
TGTGCCAGCAGCCAAGTCGGGGGCTATGGCTACACCTTC | CASSQVGGYGYTF | NA | TRBJ1-2 | NA | TRBV14
TGTGCCAGCAGTGGAGATGGGAGTTCTAGCTGGACCTTC | CASSGDGSSSWTF | NA | TRBJ1-2 | NA | TRBV2
TGTGCCAGCAGCTTCACAGGGCCGTACGAGCAGTACTTC | CASSFTGPYEQYF | NA | TRBJ2-7 | NA | TRBV11-2
TGTGCCAGCGGACACAACCGCGGGGGCCACCTATCGGGCACAGATACGCAGTATTTT | CASGHNRGGHLSGTDTQYF | NA | TRBJ2-3 | NA | TRBV21-1
TGTGCCAGCAGCCCCAACAGGGCTAACACTGAAGCTTTCTTT | CASSPNRANTEAFF | NA | TRBJ1-1 | NA | TRBV3-1/TRBV3-2
TGTGCCAGCGGGAGCTCGCTTGCCGAAAACATTCAGTACTTC | CASGSSLAENIQYF | NA | TRBJ2-4 | once | TRBV2
TGTGCCAGCAGCTTAGTCCCGGGAAGCGAGCAGTACTTC | CASSLVPGSEQYF | NA | TRBJ2-7 | few | TRBV11-3
TGTGCCAGCAGCTTGGAGGCTCGGGGGGTTTCACCCCTCCACTTT | CASSLEARGVSPLHF | NA | TRBJ1-6 | NA | TRBV5-4
TGTGCCAGCGCAGTCCAAGAGACCCAGTACTTC | CASAVQETQYF | NA | TRBJ2-5 | once | TRBV6-6
TGCGCCAGCAGCCCAGGGCCCGGTTTAAGCTCTGGAAACACCATATATTTT | CASSPGPGLSSGNTIYF | NA | TRBJ1-3 | NA | TRBV5-1
TGCAGTGCTAGTTCCGAGAATCAGGCTTATTCACCCCTCCACTTT | CSASSENQAYSPLHF | NA | TRBJ1-6 | once | TRBV20-1
TGTGCCAGCAGCTTAGCAGTGTCGACTAGCGGGGCCCTCGAGCAGTTCTTC | CASSLAVSTSGALEQFF | TRBD2 | TRBJ2-1 | NA | TRBV11-2
TGTGCCAGCAGCCCGCAGGGGGCCGAGACCCAGTACTTC | CASSPQGAETQYF | TRBD1 | TRBJ2-5 | NA | TRBV2
TGCGCCAGCAGCCCCGGGACAGGAGCCTTGATGGATACGCAGTATTTT | CASSPGTGALMDTQYF | TRBD1 | TRBJ2-3 | NA | TRBV5-1
TGTGCCTCCTCCCGTGGGGCAGGAGCTTTCTTT | CASSRGAGAFF | NA | TRBJ1-1 | NA | TRBV30
TGTGCCAGCAGTTACCCATCCAGGGGAGTGAACACCGGGGAGCTGTTTTTT | CASSYPSRGVNTGELFF | NA | TRBJ2-2 | NA | TRBV6-2/TRBV6-3
TGTGCCAGCAGCCCCTTGGGACAGGGGAATTCACCCCTCCACTTT | CASSPLGQGNSPLHF | TRBD1 | TRBJ1-6 | many | TRBV5-6
TGTGCCAGCAGCTTATCGTCCGGCGGTGAGCAGTTCTTC | CASSLSSGGEQFF | NA | TRBJ2-1 | NA | TRBV7-3
TGTGCCAGCACCAGATGGGATACGCAGTATTTT | CASTRWDTQYF | NA | TRBJ2-3 | NA | TRBV28
TGTGCCAGCGGAGGACAGGGGAATTCACCCCTCCACTTT | CASGGQGNSPLHF | TRBD1 | TRBJ1-6 | NA | TRBV7-2
TGTGCCAGCAGCCAGATGAGCGGGGGGGTGGATGAGCAGTTCTTC | CASSQMSGGVDEQFF | TRBD2 | TRBJ2-1 | once | TRBV4-2
TGCGCCAGCAGTGAGGGGCTTTTTCCAACGTCCTATAATTCACCCCTCCACTTT | CASSEGLFPTSYNSPLHF | NA | TRBJ1-6 | NA | TRBV10-1
TGTGCCAGCAGCTTAGGTCAGTCCTCCGGAGTGGCTTTCTTT | CASSLGQSSGVAFF | NA | TRBJ1-1 | NA | TRBV11-3
TGTGCCAGCCGTGAGGTCAGGGGGCGGCGAACTGAAGCTTTCTTT | CASREVRGRRTEAFF | TRBD1 | TRBJ1-1 | NA | TRBV7-9
TGCGCCAGCAGCTTGGCCCGGTTGGAGACCCAGTACTTC | CASSLARLETQYF | NA | TRBJ2-5 | NA | TRBV5-1
TGTGCCAGCAGTTCAGACAGGGGGCGCGGGAACACTGAAGCTTTCTTT | CASSSDRGRGNTEAFF | TRBD1 | TRBJ1-1 | NA | TRBV27
TGTGCCAGCAGCTTAGGAGGGCCCTATGGCTACACCTTC | CASSLGGPYGYTF | NA | TRBJ1-2 | NA | TRBV7-2
TGTGCCAGCAGCGGACAGAGCACAGATACGCAGTATTTT | CASSGQSTDTQYF | NA | TRBJ2-3 | few | TRBV16
TGTGCCAGCAGTCCCCTAGGAGGGTTCTATGGCTACACCTTC | CASSPLGGFYGYTF | NA | TRBJ1-2 | few | TRBV28
TGTGCCAGCTCACGACAGGGGAATAATTCACCCCTCCACTTT | CASSRQGNNSPLHF | TRBD1 | TRBJ1-6 | NA | TRBV18
TGTGCCAGCAGCTGGGCAGGGGGCGATCAGCCCCAGCATTTT | CASSWAGGDQPQHF | TRBD1 | TRBJ1-5 | few | TRBV7-9
TGTGCCACCAGCAGAGATGTTTCCGTTACGCAGTATTTT | CATSRDVSVTQYF | NA | TRBJ2-3 | NA | TRBV15
TGTGCCACCAGTGATTCCGGACCGGGGGGCCTTTACAATGAGCAGTTCTTC | CATSDSGPGGLYNEQFF | NA | TRBJ2-1 | NA | TRBV24-1
TGTGCCAGCAGTGAAGCCTTTTTTCAGGGAAATTCACCCCTCCACTTT | CASSEAFFQGNSPLHF | NA | TRBJ1-6 | NA | TRBV6-1
TGCAGTGGGAGACAGGGCGATGGCTACACCTTC | CSGRQGDGYTF | TRBD1 | TRBJ1-2 | NA | TRBV20-1
TGTGCCAGCAGGGGGCGGGGGACTGAAGCTTTCTTT | CASRGRGTEAFF | NA | TRBJ1-1 | NA | TRBV6-5
TGTGCCAGCAGCGTGGGACTAGCGGGGGAAGAGACCCAGTACTTC | CASSVGLAGEETQYF | TRBD2 | TRBJ2-5 | NA | TRBV5-5
TGTGCCAGCAGTCCCTCTTTGGCAGGGGACTATGGCTACACCTTC | CASSPSLAGDYGYTF | NA | TRBJ1-2 | NA | TRBV27
TGCGCCAGCAGCGTGACTAGCGGGTACCAAGAGACCCAGTACTTC | CASSVTSGYQETQYF | TRBD2 | TRBJ2-5 | NA | TRBV5-1
TGTGCCAGCAGCACCCGACAGGAGACTAACTATGGCTACACCTTC | CASSTRQETNYGYTF | NA | TRBJ1-2 | NA | TRBV7-9
TGTGCCAGCAGCCAACGCGGGACAGGGGTTTTGCCCCAGCATTTT | CASSQRGTGVLPQHF | TRBD1 | TRBJ1-5 | few | TRBV3-1/TRBV3-2
TGTGCCAGCATCGGAGGGGGGGGTCAGCCCCAGCATTTT | CASIGGGGQPQHF | NA | TRBJ1-5 | NA | TRBV6-5
TGTGCCAGCAGTTCTTATCGAGGGACTGTCTATGGCTACACCTTC | CASSSYRGTVYGYTF | NA | TRBJ1-2 | NA | TRBV6-6
TGTGCCAGCAGCTTAGGACAGGGGTCAAATTCACCCCTCCACTTT | CASSLGQGSNSPLHF | TRBD1 | TRBJ1-6 | NA | TRBV7-6
TGTGCCAGCAGCCAAGATCTTACAGGGCTTAACACTGAAGCTTTCTTT | CASSQDLTGLNTEAFF | NA | TRBJ1-1 | NA | TRBV4-2
TGTGCCAGCAGCGTAGGATCCGGGGTCCAAGAGACCCAGTACTTC | CASSVGSGVQETQYF | NA | TRBJ2-5 | NA | TRBV9
TGTGCCAGCAGCCAAGGGACAGGGGGTGTTTCACCCCTCCACTTT | CASSQGTGGVSPLHF | TRBD1 | TRBJ1-6 | NA | TRBV3-1/TRBV3-2
TGTGCCAGCACCCGAACAGGGGGCCGGACTGAAGCTTTCTTT | CASTRTGGRTEAFF | TRBD1 | TRBJ1-1 | once | TRBV6-5
TGCGCCAGCCCCCGTCCTAGCGGGGGTTTTTGCGAGCAGTACTTC | CASPRPSGGFCEQYF | TRBD2 | TRBJ2-7 | NA | TRBV10-1
TGTGCCAGCAGTTCCCTCGGGACAGTACAATATGGCTACACCTTC | CASSSLGTVQYGYTF | TRBD1 | TRBJ1-2 | once | TRBV27
TGTGCCAGCAGCCAAGGTAACAGGGCCTACAATGAGCAGTTCTTC | CASSQGNRAYNEQFF | NA | TRBJ2-1 | once | TRBV3-1/TRBV3-2
TGTGCCAGCACCCTACAGGGGGAACGCAATCAGCCCCAGCATTTT | CASTLQGERNQPQHF | TRBD1 | TRBJ1-5 | NA | TRBV28